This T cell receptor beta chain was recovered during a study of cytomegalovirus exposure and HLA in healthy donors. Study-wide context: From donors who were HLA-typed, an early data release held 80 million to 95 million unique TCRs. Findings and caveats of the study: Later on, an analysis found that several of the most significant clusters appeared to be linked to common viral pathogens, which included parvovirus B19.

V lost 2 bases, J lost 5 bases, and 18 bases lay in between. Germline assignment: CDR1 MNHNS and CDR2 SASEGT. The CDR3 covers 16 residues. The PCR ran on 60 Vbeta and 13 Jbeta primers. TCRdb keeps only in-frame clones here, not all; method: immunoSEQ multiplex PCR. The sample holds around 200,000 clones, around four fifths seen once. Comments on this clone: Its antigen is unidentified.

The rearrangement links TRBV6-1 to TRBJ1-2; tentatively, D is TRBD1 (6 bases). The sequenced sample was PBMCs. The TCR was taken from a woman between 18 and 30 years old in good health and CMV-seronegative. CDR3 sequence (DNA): TGTGCCAGCAGTGAAATATTAGGGGGGGGATGGTATGGCTACACCTTC. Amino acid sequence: CASSEILGGGWYGYTF.